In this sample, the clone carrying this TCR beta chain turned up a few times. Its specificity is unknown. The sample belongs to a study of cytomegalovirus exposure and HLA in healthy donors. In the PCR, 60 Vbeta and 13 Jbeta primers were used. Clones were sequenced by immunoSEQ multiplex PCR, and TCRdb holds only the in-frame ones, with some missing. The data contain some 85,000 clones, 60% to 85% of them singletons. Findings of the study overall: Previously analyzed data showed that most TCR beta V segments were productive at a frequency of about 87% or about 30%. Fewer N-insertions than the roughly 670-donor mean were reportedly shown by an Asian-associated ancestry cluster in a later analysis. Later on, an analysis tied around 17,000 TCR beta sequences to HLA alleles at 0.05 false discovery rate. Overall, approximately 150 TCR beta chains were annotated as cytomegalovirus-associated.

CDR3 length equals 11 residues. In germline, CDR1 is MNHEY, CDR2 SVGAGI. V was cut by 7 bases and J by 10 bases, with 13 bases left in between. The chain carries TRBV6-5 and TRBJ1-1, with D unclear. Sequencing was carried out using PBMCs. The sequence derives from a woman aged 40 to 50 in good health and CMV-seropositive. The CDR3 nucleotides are TGTGCCAGCACCCTCGGGAGCCGAGCTTTCTTT. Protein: CASTLGSRAFF.